This is a list of T cell receptor beta chains from one sample in a study of blood T cells in healthy people across ages. One entry per CDR3 protein results from TCRdb running MiXCR on the 5' RACE reads. The table includes about 640,000 distinct CDR3 sequences, roughly three fifths detected once. Sequenced material: blood. The receptors derive from a man in his 60s in good health. Both conserved end residues are part of each CDR3. The order of the fields is D gene, clone size, V gene, J gene, CDR3 protein, CDR3 DNA. A D gene is named only where the DNA matches it firmly. Not all rows give a size; the values are once, few, many and, for expanded clones, a class.

>.|.|TRBV19|TRBJ2-2
CASSGAEVTGELFF
TGTGCCAGTAGTGGAGCAGAGGTCACCGGGGAGCTGTTTTTT
>TRBD2|many|TRBV20-1|TRBJ2-1
CSAPGTSGGGGNEQFF
TGCAGTGCTCCCGGGACTAGCGGGGGGGGAGGGAATGAGCAGTTCTTC
>.|once|TRBV11-3|TRBJ2-1
CASSLEPLSYNEQFF
TGTGCCAGCAGCCTCGAGCCCCTCTCCTACAATGAGCAGTTCTTC
>TRBD1|.|TRBV6-5|TRBJ1-1
CASSRQGSGDTEAFF
TGTGCCAGCAGTCGACAGGGATCGGGGGACACTGAAGCTTTCTTT
>.|few|TRBV20-1|TRBJ2-6
CSARDTRTAGANVLTF
TGCAGTGCTAGAGACACACGGACGGCTGGGGCCAACGTCCTGACTTTC
>.|.|TRBV20-1|TRBJ1-2
CSARARDENYGHTF
TGCAGTGCTAGAGCCCGGGACGAGAACTATGGCCACACCTTC
>.|few|TRBV20-1|TRBJ2-3
CSAPRPGDTQYF
TGCAGTGCTCCCCGACCGGGGGATACGCAGTATTTT
>.|few|TRBV20-1|TRBJ1-2
CSASRGEGGYTF
TGCAGTGCTAGTAGGGGAGAAGGAGGCTACACCTTC
>.|.|TRBV28|TRBJ2-2
CASSYRILNTGELFF
TGTGCCAGTTCTTACAGGATTCTTAACACCGGGGAGCTGTTTTTT
>.|few|TRBV5-1|TRBJ2-3
CASSLGQGGSDTQYF
TGCGCCAGCAGCTTGGGACAGGGAGGATCCGATACGCAGTATTTT
>TRBD1|.|TRBV20-1|TRBJ1-2
CSRGQAGNYGYTF
TGCAGTCGGGGACAGGCGGGCAACTATGGCTACACCTTC
>TRBD2|few|TRBV3-1|TRBJ2-7
CASSQGSGGAQEQYF
TGTGCCAGCAGCCAAGGCAGCGGGGGGGCGCAAGAGCAGTACTTC
>.|.|TRBV10-1|TRBJ2-1
CASSESTLGNEQFF
TGCGCCAGCAGTGAGTCGACCCTTGGGAATGAGCAGTTCTTC
>.|.|TRBV20-1|TRBJ2-5
CSASLGPLGTQYF
TGCAGTGCTAGTTTGGGGCCGCTCGGGACCCAGTACTTC
>.|.|TRBV4-1|TRBJ1-6
CASSQDLGPGGGPPLHF
TGCGCCAGCAGCCAAGATCTCGGACCAGGCGGTGGTCCACCCCTCCACTTT
>.|.|TRBV15|TRBJ2-3
CATSRGVPGSTDTQYF
TGTGCCACCAGCAGAGGGGTTCCGGGCTCGACAGATACGCAGTATTTT
>.|.|TRBV27|TRBJ1-1
CASSPNLDSQWVMNTEAFF
TGTGCCAGCAGTCCGAATTTGGACAGCCAGTGGGTCATGAACACTGAAGCTTTCTTT
>TRBD2|.|TRBV7-2|TRBJ2-3
CASLLPDRGRLAGVRDTQYF
TGTGCCAGCTTACTGCCGGACAGGGGTAGACTAGCGGGAGTCCGTGATACGCAGTATTTT
>.|.|TRBV20-1|TRBJ2-1
CSAPRAGTYNEQFF
TGCAGTGCTCCGAGGGCAGGGACCTACAATGAGCAGTTCTTC
>TRBD1|.|TRBV20-1|TRBJ2-1
CSVQDRSSYNEQFF
TGCAGTGTCCAGGACAGGAGCTCCTACAATGAGCAGTTCTTC
>.|.|TRBV12-3/TRBV12-4|TRBJ2-3
CASSTISADTQYF
TGTGCCAGCAGTACAATTAGCGCAGATACGCAGTATTTT
>TRBD1|.|TRBV5-4|TRBJ1-2
CASSLDRGASYYGYTF
TGTGCCAGCAGCTTAGACAGGGGGGCCTCTTACTATGGCTACACCTTC
>.|.|TRBV7-2|TRBJ2-5
CASSITRPETQYF
TGTGCCAGCAGCATAACTAGGCCGGAGACCCAGTACTTC
>.|.|TRBV13|TRBJ2-5
CASSLSAGQGTQYF
TGTGCCAGCAGCTTATCGGCAGGGCAAGGGACCCAGTACTTC
>TRBD1|.|TRBV6-5|TRBJ2-7
CASSYSKAGGYEQYF
TGTGCCAGCAGTTACTCGAAAGCAGGGGGCTACGAGCAGTACTTC
>.|few|TRBV7-8|TRBJ2-5
CAVTALGGKKETQYF
TGTGCCGTAACGGCCCTCGGGGGTAAAAAAGAGACCCAGTACTTC
>.|many|TRBV5-1|TRBJ2-7
CASSKDGFYEQYF
TGCGCCAGCAGCAAGGACGGCTTTTACGAGCAGTACTTC
>.|few|TRBV29-1|TRBJ2-3
CSVQGPDTQYF
TGCAGCGTCCAGGGGCCAGATACGCAGTATTTT
>.|once|TRBV5-1|TRBJ1-5
CASSFEGDQPQHF
TGCGCCAGCAGCTTTGAGGGGGATCAGCCCCAGCATTTT
>TRBD2|few|TRBV20-1|TRBJ2-5
CSASGGGKTQYF
TGCAGTGCTAGTGGGGGAGGGAAGACCCAGTACTTC
>.|once|TRBV3-1|TRBJ2-1
CASSPERVPGYNEQFF
TGTGCCAGCAGCCCGGAACGCGTACCGGGGTACAATGAGCAGTTCTTC
>.|once|TRBV5-1|TRBJ2-6
CASTRGARSGANVLTF
TGCGCCAGCACCCGTGGGGCCCGCTCTGGGGCCAACGTCCTGACTTTC
>.|few|TRBV14|TRBJ2-3
CASSQDLAGLRRDTQYF
TGTGCCAGCAGCCAAGATTTGGCAGGGCTAAGGAGAGATACGCAGTATTTT
>TRBD2|.|TRBV12-3/TRBV12-4|TRBJ2-4
CASSSLAGVGIQYF
TGTGCCAGCAGTAGCCTAGCGGGGGTAGGCATTCAGTACTTC
>TRBD1|few|TRBV6-6|TRBJ2-5
CASSYGTAQETQYF
TGTGCCAGCAGTTACGGGACAGCACAAGAGACCCAGTACTTC
>TRBD2|.|TRBV7-9|TRBJ2-3
CASSPWTSGDPPSGDTQYF
TGTGCCAGCAGCCCCTGGACTAGCGGGGACCCTCCTAGTGGGGATACGCAGTATTTT
>.|.|TRBV7-2|TRBJ2-1
CASSRTSINEQFF
TGTGCCAGCTCTCGAACTAGCATCAATGAGCAGTTCTTC
>TRBD2|.|TRBV7-9|TRBJ2-1
CASSLRASGGNEQFF
TGTGCCAGCAGCTTAAGGGCTAGCGGGGGTAATGAGCAGTTCTTC
>.|.|TRBV6-5|TRBJ1-2
CASSPGDSTNYGYTF
TGTGCCAGCAGCCCCGGAGACTCTACTAACTATGGCTACACCTTC
>.|few|TRBV18|TRBJ1-5
CASSPGVGNQPQHF
TGTGCCAGCTCACCAGGGGTTGGCAATCAGCCCCAGCATTTT
>TRBD1|.|TRBV29-1|TRBJ1-1
CSVQQGARTEAFF
TGCAGCGTGCAACAGGGGGCAAGGACTGAAGCTTTCTTT
>TRBD2|.|TRBV6-2/TRBV6-3|TRBJ2-1
CASSYRPAGGNEQFF
TGTGCCAGCAGTTATCGCCCGGCGGGGGGGAATGAGCAGTTCTTC
>.|once|TRBV12-3/TRBV12-4|TRBJ1-2
CASSLRGHRANYGYTF
TGTGCCAGCAGTTTAAGGGGACACCGAGCTAACTATGGCTACACCTTC
>.|.|TRBV10-3|TRBJ2-5
CAIGDGQGGETQYF
TGTGCCATCGGTGACGGGCAGGGTGGGGAGACCCAGTACTTC
>TRBD2|.|TRBV7-8|TRBJ2-5
CASSLQPSGGGETQYF
TGTGCCAGCAGCTTACAACCCAGCGGGGGAGGAGAGACCCAGTACTTC
>.|.|TRBV6-6|TRBJ2-7
CASSDPPSSYEQYF
TGTGCCAGCAGTGACCCCCCCAGTTCCTACGAGCAGTACTTC
>.|once|TRBV6-5|TRBJ1-4
CASSYFVGASGNEKLFF
TGTGCCAGCAGTTATTTCGTCGGGGCTTCGGGTAATGAAAAACTGTTTTTT
>.|.|TRBV5-1|TRBJ2-3
CASSLGLAQGTDTQYF
TGCGCCAGCAGCTTGGGACTAGCCCAGGGGACAGATACGCAGTATTTT
>.|few|TRBV7-8|TRBJ2-7
CASGRVNLLGEQYF
TGTGCCAGCGGCCGCGTTAACCTGCTGGGGGAGCAGTACTTC
>.|.|TRBV7-9|TRBJ2-1
CASSLYPGYNEQFF
TGTGCCAGCAGCTTATATCCAGGCTACAATGAGCAGTTCTTC
>TRBD1|.|TRBV4-1|TRBJ2-5
CASSQDPGTARGTQYF
TGCGCCAGCAGCCAAGACCCCGGGACAGCTCGTGGGACCCAGTACTTC
>TRBD1|few|TRBV29-1|TRBJ2-7
CSVVVTGTDEQYF
TGCAGCGTTGTCGTTACAGGGACAGACGAGCAGTACTTC
>.|few|TRBV12-3/TRBV12-4|TRBJ1-1
CASSLGDKNTEAFF
TGTGCCAGCAGTTTAGGAGACAAGAACACTGAAGCTTTCTTT